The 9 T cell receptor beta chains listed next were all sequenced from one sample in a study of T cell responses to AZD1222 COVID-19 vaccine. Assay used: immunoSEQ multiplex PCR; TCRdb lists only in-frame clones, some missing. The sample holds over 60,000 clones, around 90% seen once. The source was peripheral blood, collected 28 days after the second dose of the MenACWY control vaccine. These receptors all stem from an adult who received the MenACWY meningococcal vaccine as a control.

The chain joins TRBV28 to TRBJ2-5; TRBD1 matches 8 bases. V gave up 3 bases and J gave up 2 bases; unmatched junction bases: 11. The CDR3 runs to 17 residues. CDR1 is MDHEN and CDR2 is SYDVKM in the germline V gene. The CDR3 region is CASSFGPRDRQQETQYF. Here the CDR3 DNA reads TGTGCCAGCAGTTTCGGCCCAAGGGACAGGCAACAAGAGACCCAGTACTTC.

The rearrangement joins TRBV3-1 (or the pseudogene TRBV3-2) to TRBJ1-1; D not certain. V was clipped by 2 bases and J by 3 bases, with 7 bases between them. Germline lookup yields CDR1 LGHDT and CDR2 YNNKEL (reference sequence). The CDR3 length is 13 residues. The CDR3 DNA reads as TGTGCCAGCAGCCAATTCGTTGACACTGAAGCTTTCTTT. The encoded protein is CASSQFVDTEAFF.

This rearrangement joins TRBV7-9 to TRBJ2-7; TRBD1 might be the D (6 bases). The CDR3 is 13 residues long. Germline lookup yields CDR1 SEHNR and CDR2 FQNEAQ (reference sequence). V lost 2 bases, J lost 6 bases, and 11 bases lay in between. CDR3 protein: CASSLQTGGEQYF. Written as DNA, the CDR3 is TGTGCCAGCAGCTTACAGACAGGAGGCGAGCAGTACTTC. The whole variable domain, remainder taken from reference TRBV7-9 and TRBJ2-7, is DTGVSQNPRHKITKRGQNVTFRCDPISEHNRLYWYRQTLGQGPEFLTYFQNEAQLEKSRLLSDRFSAERPKGSFSTLEIQRTEQGDSAMYLCASSLQTGGEQYFGPGTRLTVT.

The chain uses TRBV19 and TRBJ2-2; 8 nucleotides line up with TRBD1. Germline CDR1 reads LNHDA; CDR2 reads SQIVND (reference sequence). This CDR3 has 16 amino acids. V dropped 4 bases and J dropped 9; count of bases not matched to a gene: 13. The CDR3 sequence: CASSTTGGQLSRELFF. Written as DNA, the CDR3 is TGTGCCAGTAGTACTACAGGGGGGCAGCTCAGCAGGGAGCTGTTTTTT.

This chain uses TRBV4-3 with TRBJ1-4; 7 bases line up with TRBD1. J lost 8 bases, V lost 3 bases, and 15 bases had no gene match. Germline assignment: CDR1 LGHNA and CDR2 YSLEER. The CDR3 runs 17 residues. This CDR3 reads CASSQVFHRGLQEKLFF. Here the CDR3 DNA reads TGCGCCAGCAGCCAGGTCTTCCACAGGGGCTTACAGGAAAAACTGTTTTTT.

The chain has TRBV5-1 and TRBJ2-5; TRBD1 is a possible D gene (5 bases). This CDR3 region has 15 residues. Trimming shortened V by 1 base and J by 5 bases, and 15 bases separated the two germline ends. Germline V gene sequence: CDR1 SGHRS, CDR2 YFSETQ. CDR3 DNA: TGCGCCAGCAGCTTGAGTAGGGGCGCGGTTGAGACCCAGTACTTC. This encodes CASSLSRGAVETQYF. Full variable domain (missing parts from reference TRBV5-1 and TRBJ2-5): KAGVTQTPRYLIKTRGQQVTLSCSPISGHRSVSWYQQTPGQGLQFLFEYFSETQRNKGNFPGRFSGRQFSNSRSEMNVSTLELGDSALYLCASSLSRGAVETQYFGPGTRLLVL.

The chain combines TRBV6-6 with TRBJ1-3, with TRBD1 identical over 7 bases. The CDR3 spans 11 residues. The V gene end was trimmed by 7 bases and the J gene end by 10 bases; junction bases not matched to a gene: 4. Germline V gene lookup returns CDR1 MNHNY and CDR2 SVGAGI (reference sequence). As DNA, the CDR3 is TGTGCCAGCATCCGACAGGGAACCATATATTTT. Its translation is CASIRQGTIYF.

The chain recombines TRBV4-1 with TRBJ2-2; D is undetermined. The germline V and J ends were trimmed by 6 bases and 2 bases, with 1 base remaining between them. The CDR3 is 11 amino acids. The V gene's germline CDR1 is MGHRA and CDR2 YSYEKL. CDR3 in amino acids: CASRNTGELFF. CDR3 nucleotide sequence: TGCGCCAGCAGAAACACCGGGGAGCTGTTTTTT.

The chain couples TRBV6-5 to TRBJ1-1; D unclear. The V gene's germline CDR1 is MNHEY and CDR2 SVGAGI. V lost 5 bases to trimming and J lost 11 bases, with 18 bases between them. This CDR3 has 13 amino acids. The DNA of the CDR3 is TGTGCCAGCAGTCCACAGCCTCACGGACGGGCTTTCTTT. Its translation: CASSPQPHGRAFF.